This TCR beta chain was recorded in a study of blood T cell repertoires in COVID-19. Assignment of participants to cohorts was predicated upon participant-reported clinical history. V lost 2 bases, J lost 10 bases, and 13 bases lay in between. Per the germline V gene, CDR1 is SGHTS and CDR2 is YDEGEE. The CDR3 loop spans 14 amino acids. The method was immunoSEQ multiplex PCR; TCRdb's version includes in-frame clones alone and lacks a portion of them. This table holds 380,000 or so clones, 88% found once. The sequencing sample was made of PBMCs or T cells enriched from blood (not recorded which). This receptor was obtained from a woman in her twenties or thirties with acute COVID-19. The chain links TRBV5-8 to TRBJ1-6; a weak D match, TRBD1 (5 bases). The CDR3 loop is CASSFSRERSPLHF. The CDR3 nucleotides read TGTGCCAGCAGCTTCTCCAGGGAACGCTCACCCCTCCACTTT.